This is a list of T cell receptor beta chains from one sample in a study of T cells in Graves' hyperthyroidism and ophthalmopathy. TCRdb processed the multiplex PCR reads anew with MiXCR; each CDR3 protein has one entry. The sample lists under 350,000 distinct CDR3 sequences; under 30% were seen once. The specimen sequenced was blood. The receptors shown here come from a man aged 40-55 years with Graves' hyperthyroidism that later progressed to Graves' ophthalmopathy. The CDR3 runs from the conserved cysteine through the conserved F or W. The D gene is left open where the match is weak. Where a row states a size, it is once, few, many or the class of an expanded clone; other rows omit it.

D,J,size,V,DNA,CDR3
TRBD1,TRBJ1-2,many,TRBV18,TGTGCCAGCTCCCGGGACAGGGCTGATGGCTACACCTTC,CASSRDRADGYTF
NA,TRBJ1-5,once,TRBV20-1,TGCAGTGCTAGAGGGAGGGGAAGTAAAGGCAATCAGCCCCAGCATTTT,CSARGRGSKGNQPQHF
TRBD1,TRBJ2-7,NA,TRBV12-3/TRBV12-4,TGTGCCAGCAGTAGCTCCGGGACAGGGAAAGTCTACGAGCAGTACTTC,CASSSSGTGKVYEQYF
TRBD2,TRBJ2-3,many,TRBV29-1,TGCAGCGCACGGACTAGCGGGGGCACAGATACGCAGTATTTT,CSARTSGGTDTQYF
NA,TRBJ1-5,many,TRBV20-1,TGCAGTGCTAGAGATCTCCGGGGACCAAATCAGCCCCAGCATTTT,CSARDLRGPNQPQHF
NA,TRBJ2-7,many,TRBV29-1,TGCAGCGTTGGGGAGGACGAGCAGTACTTC,CSVGEDEQYF
TRBD1,TRBJ1-5,many,TRBV19,TGTGCCAGTAGTAGGGACAGAAATCAGCCCCAGCATTTT,CASSRDRNQPQHF
TRBD1,TRBJ2-5,many,TRBV28,TGTGCCAGCACAAAAAGGACAGGGATGAGTGAGACCCAGTACTTC,CASTKRTGMSETQYF
TRBD1,TRBJ2-2,many,TRBV27,TGTGCCAGCCGCCCCCCGGGACAGGGCGGCACCGGGGAGCTGTTTTTT,CASRPPGQGGTGELFF
NA,TRBJ1-1,NA,TRBV3-1,TGTGCCAGCAGCACCACTGGGGGAAGTTACACTGAAGCTTTCTTT,CASSTTGGSYTEAFF
NA,TRBJ2-7,many,TRBV5-5,TGTGCCAGCAGCGCCGGGACCCAAAGTTACGAGCAGTACTTC,CASSAGTQSYEQYF
NA,TRBJ1-1,many,TRBV12-3/TRBV12-4,TGTGCCACCCACAGGGACGGGGTAAACACTGAAGCTTTCTTT,CATHRDGVNTEAFF
NA,TRBJ1-5,once,TRBV6-1,TGTGCCAGCAGCTCTACAAGGCAGCCCCAGCATTTT,CASSSTRQPQHF
NA,TRBJ2-4,NA,TRBV19,TGTGCCAGTAGTATTAAGAACAGCAAAAACATTCAGTACTTC,CASSIKNSKNIQYF
NA,TRBJ1-5,NA,TRBV6-1,TGTGCCAGCAGTCCTTTAATGAGCAATCAGCCCCAGCATTTT,CASSPLMSNQPQHF
TRBD1,TRBJ2-2,many,TRBV24-1,TGTGCCACCAGACAGGGGGCTGCGAACACCGGGGAGCTGTTTTTT,CATRQGAANTGELFF
NA,TRBJ2-7,many,TRBV12-3/TRBV12-4,TGTGCCAGCAACGATGGTAGCCTACTCTACGAGCAGTACTTC,CASNDGSLLYEQYF
NA,TRBJ1-1,many,TRBV20-1,TGCAGTGCTAGAGTTGGGGGGACTGAAGCTTTCTTT,CSARVGGTEAFF
NA,TRBJ1-1,many,TRBV6-1,TGTGCCAGCAAAGTTGACCACCCGAACACTGAAGCTTTCTTT,CASKVDHPNTEAFF
TRBD1,TRBJ2-7,many,TRBV19,TGTGCCAGTAGTGCCAAACGAAAGGACAGGGTCGCCTCCTACGAGCAGTACTTC,CASSAKRKDRVASYEQYF
TRBD1,TRBJ1-1,many,TRBV12-3/TRBV12-4,TGTGCCAGCAGACGACAGGGCATGAACACTGAAGCTTTCTTT,CASRRQGMNTEAFF
TRBD2,TRBJ2-5,NA,TRBV4-2,TGTGCCAGCAGCCAAGTTCGGCTAGCGGGATTCGAAGAGACCCAGTACTTC,CASSQVRLAGFEETQYF
NA,TRBJ2-5,few,TRBV19,TGTGCCAGTAGTATCGCTGGAGTAGCTCAAGAGACCCAGTACTTC,CASSIAGVAQETQYF
TRBD1,TRBJ2-7,many,TRBV19,TGTGCCAGTCACCCTACAGGGGGACTGGGAGACGAGCAGTACTTC,CASHPTGGLGDEQYF
NA,TRBJ2-7,many,TRBV20-1,TGCAGTGCTAGGCCGGGACGGACGACCTACGAGCAGTACTTC,CSARPGRTTYEQYF
NA,TRBJ2-7,many,TRBV7-3,TGTGCCAGCAGCCTGCACCCTCAGACAGGATCGAGCTCCTACGAGCAGTACTTC,CASSLHPQTGSSSYEQYF
NA,TRBJ2-7,many,TRBV4-2,TGTGCCAGCAGCCCTCAGGGGGAGGGCCGGGCGCAGTACTTC,CASSPQGEGRAQYF
TRBD1,TRBJ1-1,many,TRBV18,TGTGCCAGCTCACCGGACAGGGGGTACCGCACTGAAGCTTTCTTT,CASSPDRGYRTEAFF
NA,TRBJ1-3,many,TRBV9,TGTGCCAGCAGCGTAGAGGCGAAACGCCGTTCTGGAAACACCATATATTTT,CASSVEAKRRSGNTIYF
NA,TRBJ2-7,NA,TRBV30,TGTGCCTGGAGTATAAAGACAGACTACGAGCAGTACTTC,CAWSIKTDYEQYF
TRBD2,TRBJ2-7,many,TRBV6-2/TRBV6-3,TGTGCCAGCATCCCCAGCGGGAGCTACGAGCAGTACTTC,CASIPSGSYEQYF
NA,TRBJ2-5,NA,TRBV12-5,TGTGCTAGTGGTTTGGACGACGGGGCCTTCCAAGAGACCCAGTACTTC,CASGLDDGAFQETQYF
NA,TRBJ2-7,many,TRBV20-1,TGCAGTGCTAGCTTCCGGGACATTAACCCCTACGAGCAGTACTTC,CSASFRDINPYEQYF
NA,TRBJ1-2,NA,TRBV28,TGTGCCAGCAGTATAGTCGGGAGCCCCCCGTTCTATGGCTACACCTTC,CASSIVGSPPFYGYTF
TRBD1,TRBJ1-1,NA,TRBV19,TGTGCCAGTAGTATAGATCCGCTCAACTGGGGGACAGGGAGGGACACTGAAGCTTTCTTT,CASSIDPLNWGTGRDTEAFF
NA,TRBJ1-5,many,TRBV19,TGTGCCAGTAGTATCTGGAGGAATCAGCCCCAGCATTTT,CASSIWRNQPQHF
NA,TRBJ2-2,few,TRBV5-1,TGCGCCAGCAGCCCTTCGACACTTGGTTCCACCGGGGAGCTGTTTTTT,CASSPSTLGSTGELFF
NA,TRBJ1-1,many,TRBV11-2,TGTGCCAGCAGCTTAACGACCTTGGACACTGAAGCTTTCTTT,CASSLTTLDTEAFF
NA,TRBJ2-7,many,TRBV12-3/TRBV12-4,TGTGCCAGCACCACCCAATTGGTCGAGCAGTACTTC,CASTTQLVEQYF
TRBD1,TRBJ1-5,many,TRBV27,TGTGCCAGCAGTTTCCAGGGGGTCGTTTGGCCCCAGCATTTT,CASSFQGVVWPQHF
TRBD2,TRBJ2-2,many,TRBV11-2,TGTGCCAGCAGCCCCGGACTAGCGGGAGCCCAGAGGACCGGGGAGCTGTTTTTT,CASSPGLAGAQRTGELFF
TRBD1,TRBJ2-5,many,TRBV20-1,TGCAGTGCTAGAGGACAGGGGGAAGAGACCCAGTACTTC,CSARGQGEETQYF
NA,TRBJ2-5,many,TRBV15,TGTGCCACCAGCAGGGGGGGCCCGGAGACCCAGTACTTC,CATSRGGPETQYF
TRBD1,TRBJ2-2,many,TRBV5-1,TGCGCCAGCAGCTCTAAACTACAGGGGCAGGGCACCGGGGAGCTGTTTTTT,CASSSKLQGQGTGELFF
TRBD1,TRBJ1-5,many,TRBV4-1,TGCGCCAGCAGCCAAGATGGGACAGGGAGGTTTGAGCCCCAGCATTTT,CASSQDGTGRFEPQHF
NA,TRBJ2-5,NA,TRBV15,TGTGCCACCAGCAGGCAAAAGGGGCAGAAACACCAAGAGACCCAGTACTTC,CATSRQKGQKHQETQYF
NA,TRBJ1-5,many,TRBV7-2,TGTGCCAGCAGCACCTACTCCATACCGGGATCGTATAGCAATCAGCCCCAGCATTTT,CASSTYSIPGSYSNQPQHF